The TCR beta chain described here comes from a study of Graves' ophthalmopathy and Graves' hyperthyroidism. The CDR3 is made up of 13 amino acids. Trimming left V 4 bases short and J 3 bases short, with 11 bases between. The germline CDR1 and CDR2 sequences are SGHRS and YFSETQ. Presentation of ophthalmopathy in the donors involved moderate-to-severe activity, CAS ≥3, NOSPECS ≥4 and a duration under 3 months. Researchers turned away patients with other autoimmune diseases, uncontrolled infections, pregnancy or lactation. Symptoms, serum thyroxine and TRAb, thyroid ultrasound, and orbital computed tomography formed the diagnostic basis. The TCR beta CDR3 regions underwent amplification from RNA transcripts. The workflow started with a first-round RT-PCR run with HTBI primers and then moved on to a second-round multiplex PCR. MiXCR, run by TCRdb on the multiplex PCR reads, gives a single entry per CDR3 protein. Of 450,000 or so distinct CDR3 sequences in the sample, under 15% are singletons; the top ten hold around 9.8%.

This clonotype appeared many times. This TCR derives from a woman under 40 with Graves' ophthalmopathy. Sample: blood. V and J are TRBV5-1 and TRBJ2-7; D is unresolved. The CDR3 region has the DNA TGCGCCAGCAGCGTGGACGGCCTCTACGAGCAGTACTTC. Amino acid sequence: CASSVDGLYEQYF.